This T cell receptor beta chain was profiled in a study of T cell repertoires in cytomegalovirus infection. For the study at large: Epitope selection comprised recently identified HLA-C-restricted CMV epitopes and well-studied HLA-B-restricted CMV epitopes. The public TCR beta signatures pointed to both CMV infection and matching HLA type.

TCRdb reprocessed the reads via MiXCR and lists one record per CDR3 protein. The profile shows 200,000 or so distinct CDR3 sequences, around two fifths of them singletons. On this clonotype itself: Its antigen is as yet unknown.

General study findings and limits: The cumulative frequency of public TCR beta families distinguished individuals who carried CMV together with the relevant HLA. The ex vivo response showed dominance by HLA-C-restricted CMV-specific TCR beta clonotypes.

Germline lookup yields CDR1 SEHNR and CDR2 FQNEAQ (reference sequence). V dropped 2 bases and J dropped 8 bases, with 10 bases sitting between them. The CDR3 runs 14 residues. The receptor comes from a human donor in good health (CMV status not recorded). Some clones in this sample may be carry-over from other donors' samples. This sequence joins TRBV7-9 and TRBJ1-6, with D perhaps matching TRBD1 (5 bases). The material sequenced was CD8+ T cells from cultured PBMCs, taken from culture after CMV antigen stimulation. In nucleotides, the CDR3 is TGTGCCAGCAGCTTAAAGGGGAGGGATTCACCCCTCCACTTT. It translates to CASSLKGRDSPLHF.